This T cell receptor beta chain was retrieved from a study of TIL therapy for anti-PD-1-resistant metastatic lung cancer. This was the immunoSEQ v3 assay. TCRdb keeps only in-frame clones here, not all; method: immunoSEQ multiplex PCR. The sample holds over 20,000 clones, about 78% seen once. The time point denotes: pre-treatment sample, taken before nivolumab and TIL therapy. Germline loops: CDR1 SGHDT, CDR2 YYEEEE. Trimming cost V 2 bases and J 0 bases; bases outside gene matches: 6. The CDR3 has 16 residues. Sequences were derived from blood, sampled at baseline. The receptor's source is a person aged 25-79 years with non-small cell lung cancer. The chain recombines TRBV5-6 with TRBJ2-3; 7 nucleotides line up with TRBD2. The CDR3 nucleotides read TGTGCCAGCAGCTTCTCTGGCGGGAGAAGCACAGATACGCAGTATTTT. It codes for CASSFSGGRSTDTQYF. Looking up the rest from reference TRBV5-6 and TRBJ2-3 gives the full variable domain: DAGVTQSPTHLIKTRGQQVTLRCSPKSGHDTVSWYQQALGQGPQFIFQYYEEEERQRGNFPDRFSGHQFPNYSSELNVNALLLGDSALYLCASSFSGGRSTDTQYFGPGTRLTVL.